The clone carrying this TCR beta chain was seen a handful of times. Its antigen is still unknown. This entry belongs to a study of T-cell memory formation after mild COVID-19. Study overall: For the most part, TCR clusters were specific to one donor. Notes on the study in general: Some clones that responded were present in memory (sampled pre-infection), which suggests cross-reactive memory joined. Clones which contracted sat mainly in CM and EM if CD4+, and in EMRA if CD8+.

From the 5' RACE reads, TCRdb called clonotypes with MiXCR, one entry per CDR3 protein. The data contain about 200,000 distinct CDR3 sequences, roughly 10% of them singletons. This CDR3 comprises 14 residues. V was pared by 6 bases and J by 3 bases, with 12 bases between. Germline V CDR1 and CDR2: MNHNY, SVGAGI (reference sequence). The TCR comes from a man younger than 35 who had mild COVID-19 (a few samples of this study predate the infection). Cell type and time point are not known. Material: PBMCs or a T cell subset sorted from them (not recorded which). V and J are TRBV6-6 and TRBJ1-5; D may be TRBD1 (6 bases). CDR3 bases: TGTGCCAGCAGCAGGGACATTGACAATCAGCCCCAGCATTTT. Residues: CASSRDIDNQPQHF.